This TCR beta chain derives from a study of OX40 agonist ivuxolimab in advanced cancers. The overall study: Three patients showed partial responses: one hepatocellular carcinoma and two cutaneous melanoma cases.

The germline V and J ends were trimmed by 4 bases and 1 base, with 10 bases remaining between them. The CDR3 is 14 residues long. The germline V gene encodes CDR1 MNHNS and CDR2 SASEGT. Turning to this clone: Antigen: not known.

Clones were read by immunoSEQ multiplex PCR, and TCRdb kept only the in-frame ones, dropping some. The table includes under 45,000 clones, 65% to 85% detected once. Study-level findings and limits: Some nonresponders likewise displayed low normalized T-cell clonal expansion. Expanded clones were, on average, more numerous in CD8+ T cells than in CD4+.

The TCR comes from an adult with an advanced solid tumor such as melanoma, head and neck, liver or kidney cancer. The rearrangement uses TRBV6-1 and TRBJ1-1, with D possibly TRBD1 on 6 matching bases. The specimen comprised CD4+ or CD8+ T cells sorted from blood, sampled in a trial of the OX40 agonist ivuxolimab. CDR3 in DNA: TGTGCCAGCAGTGTGCGGGGGCAGAACACTGAAGCTTTCTTT. This codes for CASSVRGQNTEAFF.